Given below is one TCR beta chain in context. No antigen is known for it. Base qualities are missing; no much larger clone stands one base away. This sample was taken from a study of shared clonotypes between healthy human individuals (dated by TCRdb to 2019 to 2021). At the level of the whole study: Two women and a few men aged 18 to 49 years were included in the cohort. Libraries were prepared and TCR repertoires were sequenced by different laboratories using diverse techniques, in order to increase sequencing depth and limit assay-specific biases. For each donor, CD4 naive and CD4 memory were each run on three plates, CD8 naive on two plates, and CD8 memory on one plate. To estimate repertoire size and how much clonotype sharing occurs between individuals, the study deeply sequenced the blood TCR repertoires of roughly 5 healthy adults. Each donor's leukapheresis produced roughly between roughly 0.85 and 10 billion PBMCs. General study outcomes and caveats: Sampling was restricted to blood, and TCR repertoires in tissues likely differ from the TCR repertoires found in blood. Estimated clonotype richness was generally larger for naive than for memory subsets. Compared with non-shared clonotypes, clonotypes shared by all four sorted-subset donors had higher generation probabilities. Rarefaction of sorted-subset datasets indicated incomplete sequencing despite the large sequencing depth. Pairwise subsampling led to the expectation that sequencing depth would affect the degree of clonotype sharing among donors. Sharing across several donors was observed for around 5% of naive CD4, 3% to 3.5% of naive CD8, about 2.5% of memory CD4, and less than 0.45% of memory CD8 clonotypes. Because the study included only a small number of donors, the genetic and exposure-history diversity represented was limited.

Using the deep immunoSEQ assay, multiplex PCR amplified TCR CDR3 regions from genomic DNA. Genomic DNA extracted from each cell subset was distributed evenly over all wells of several immunoSEQ 96-well plates, and each plate served as one replicate. For sorted subsets, each replicate PCR was loaded with 200 ng genomic DNA, equivalent to roughly 30,000 T cell genomes. The purified libraries were quantified using a Qubit 3.0 fluorometer, sized with a Bioanalyzer 2100, and then quantified again using the KAPA Library Quantification kit. Every immunoSEQ 96-well plate was sequenced on a separate single-read 150-cycle Illumina NextSeq 550 flow cell. As for how the authors treated the data: Because the immunoSEQ output included only junctional sequences and no quality scores, the filtering could not be the same as the filtering used for full-length reads. Sequences were annotated with PyIR, a Python wrapper for IgBLAST v1.9, using IMGT germline references to assign V/J genes and CDR3. Reads with weak V/J assignments (E-value above 1e-6), missing CDR3, stop codons, out-of-frame junctions, or ambiguous translated residues were removed. V3J clonotypes were defined as sequences sharing the same inferred V gene, J gene, and CDR3 amino acid sequence. Percentage overlap between repertoires was calculated by dividing the number of shared unique clonotypes by the size of the smaller repertoire. Three approaches were used to assess repertoire richness: RTK rarefaction, the Chao1 estimator, and Recon v2.1 estimates of unobserved clonotypes. For all TCRbeta clonotypes obtained by the gDNA method from a handful of donors, generation probabilities were computed with OLGA. TCRdb took over this immuneACCESS table, retaining in-frame rearrangements with V and J assigned. Such tables are incomplete; in checked studies, under half of the missing clones stem from an unresolved V gene, and the remainder is unexplained. V and J calls and clone size are given by that table; D and trimming were obtained from the DNA. The sample data list around 2.1 million clones, and under 95% of these were observed just once. The top ten clonotypes cover over 1.5% of the sample.

CD8 naive samples consisted of CD45RO-negative cells that were positively selected for CCR7, yielding a CD45RA+CCR7+ population without TemRA cells. The donors were healthy, HIV-negative adults who had no recently reported acute infections or vaccinations. Only Caucasian adults living in Nashville, Tennessee, USA were represented among the donors. Blood was collected by leukapheresis, and PBMCs were isolated by Ficoll-Histopaque density gradient centrifugation and then cryopreserved in liquid nitrogen vapor phase. Purity and quantity of every magnetically sorted T cell population were checked by analytical flow cytometry. From each sorted fraction, genomic DNA was isolated and quantified by UV absorbance on a Nanodrop 2000c. V is reduced by 1 base and J by 6 bases, leaving a spacing of 14 bases between them. CDR1 and CDR2 (SGHTA, FQGNSA) derive from the germline V gene. Counted from cysteine to phenylalanine, this CDR3 has 15 amino acids. This entry keeps only the CDR3 DNA: 45 bases, framed from base 1.

The clonotype comes from a man between 18 and 29 years old in good health. Some clones in this sample may be carry-over from other donors' samples. Recombination linked TRBV7-2 to TRBJ2-3; the best D guess is TRBD2, with 6 bases matching. The sequencing sample was made of naive CD8+ T cells from PBMCs. In the paper's terms, the cell subset or site label means: CD45RA+CCR7+. The DNA reads TGTGCCAGCAGCTTAGTTGGCGGGGTTGGGGATACGCAGTATTTT. The translation is CASSLVGGVGDTQYF.